These T cell receptor beta chains were read from a single sample in a study of blood T cells in healthy people across ages. From the 5' RACE reads, TCRdb called clonotypes with MiXCR, one entry per CDR3 protein. The repertoire has about 800,000 distinct CDR3 sequences, about half of them found once; the top ten carry around 18%. Sequenced material: blood. The receptors shown here come from a man older than 75 in good health. Each CDR3 is given with its conserved first and last residue. A D gene is named only where the DNA matches it firmly. Expanded clones are given a class, and other clones once, few, many or no size at all.

TRBD1 | TRBJ2-6 | TRBV28 | few | CASKDRGFRGANVLTF | TGTGCCAGCAAGGACAGGGGGTTTAGGGGCGCCAACGTCCTGACTTTC
NA | TRBJ1-4 | TRBV20-1 | many | CSARGGSLNEKLFF | TGCAGTGCTAGGGGTGGCAGCCTGAATGAAAAACTGTTTTTT
NA | TRBJ2-1 | TRBV7-2 | many | CASSLDSPADEQFF | TGTGCCAGCAGCTTAGATTCCCCAGCCGATGAGCAGTTCTTC
TRBD1 | TRBJ1-5 | TRBV12-3/TRBV12-4 | once | CAGSDDPGQNNQPQHF | TGTGCCGGCAGTGACGACCCGGGACAGAATAATCAGCCCCAGCATTTT
NA | TRBJ1-2 | TRBV7-2 | few | CASSLHPEYGYTF | TGTGCCAGCAGCTTACACCCGGAGTATGGCTACACCTTC
TRBD1 | TRBJ2-3 | TRBV25-1 | NA | CASGMDRASTDTQYF | TGTGCCAGCGGGATGGACAGGGCTAGCACAGATACGCAGTATTTT
NA | TRBJ2-1 | TRBV27 | few | CASSLDRRYNEQFF | TGTGCCAGCAGTTTAGATCGCAGATACAATGAGCAGTTCTTC
NA | TRBJ2-7 | TRBV30 | NA | CAWSGTALPLSYEQYF | TGTGCCTGGAGTGGGACAGCTCTGCCCCTCTCCTACGAGCAGTACTTC
NA | TRBJ2-7 | TRBV5-1 | NA | CASSLGEVAYEQYF | TGCGCCAGCAGCTTGGGGGAAGTGGCGTACGAGCAGTACTTC
NA | TRBJ2-3 | TRBV7-2 | NA | CASSLESASTETQYF | TGTGCCAGCAGCTTAGAGTCAGCTAGCACAGAGACGCAGTATTTT
NA | TRBJ2-1 | TRBV6-6 | few | CASSYQARYNEQFF | TGTGCCAGCAGTTACCAGGCAAGATACAATGAGCAGTTCTTC
NA | TRBJ2-5 | TRBV15 | few | CATSRDQGRRVETQYF | TGTGCCACCAGCAGAGATCAGGGGCGCAGGGTGGAGACCCAGTACTTC
TRBD2 | TRBJ2-3 | TRBV15 | NA | CATSRDQGLAAPYTQYF | TGTGCCACCAGCAGAGATCAGGGACTAGCGGCACCATATACGCAGTATTTT
NA | TRBJ2-5 | TRBV5-1 | NA | CASSLGGREAQYF | TGCGCCAGCAGCTTGGGCGGAAGGGAGGCCCAGTACTTC
NA | TRBJ1-5 | TRBV5-1 | NA | CATADQPQHF | TGCGCCACCGCGGATCAGCCCCAGCATTTT
NA | TRBJ1-2 | TRBV12-3/TRBV12-4 | NA | CASSLAGIFYGYTF | TGTGCCAGCAGTTTGGCCGGGATCTTCTATGGCTACACCTTC
TRBD1 | TRBJ1-1 | TRBV5-1 | NA | CASSPTGASGGEAFF | TGCGCCAGCAGCCCGACAGGGGCCAGCGGTGGTGAAGCTTTCTTT
TRBD2 | TRBJ2-6 | TRBV11-1 | NA | CASSPRTSGYSGANVLTF | TGTGCCAGCAGCCCCCGGACTAGCGGGTACTCTGGGGCCAACGTCCTGACTTTC
TRBD2 | TRBJ2-5 | TRBV12-3/TRBV12-4 | few | CASSFLLTSEETQYF | TGTGCCAGCAGTTTTTTACTGACTAGCGAGGAGACCCAGTACTTC
NA | TRBJ2-1 | TRBV7-2 | once | CASSFKGWPYNEQFF | TGTGCCAGCAGCTTCAAAGGGTGGCCCTACAATGAGCAGTTCTTC
TRBD1 | TRBJ2-1 | TRBV15 | few | CATSKGQGYNEQFF | TGTGCCACCAGCAAAGGACAGGGATACAATGAGCAGTTCTTC
TRBD2 | TRBJ2-3 | TRBV7-6 | NA | CASSLRDGGLITDTQYF | TGTGCCAGCAGCTTAAGGGATGGGGGACTAATCACAGATACGCAGTATTTT